The rows below give T cell receptor beta chains drawn from one sample of a study of blood T cell repertoires in COVID-19. Measured with immunoSEQ multiplex PCR; TCRdb has only the in-frame clones, and not every one. The sample lists about 75,000 clones; around 90% were seen once. Sequenced input: peripheral blood. These receptor sequences come from a human donor in a cohort sampled during active COVID-19. The CDR3 runs from the conserved cysteine through the conserved F or W. D genes are given only for firm matches. Some rows have no size entry. The others give once, few or many, or a class for an expanded clone.

d_call j_call clone_size v_call cdr3_nt cdr3_aa
TRBD1 TRBJ1-6 - TRBV9 TGTGCCAGCAGCTCGAGACAGGGCCCTAATTCACCCCTCCACTTT CASSSRQGPNSPLHF
- TRBJ2-7 once TRBV4-1 TGCGCCAGCAGCCAAGATCGGCGGAACTACGAGCAGTACTTC CASSQDRRNYEQYF
TRBD1 TRBJ2-7 - TRBV20-1 TGCAGTGCTAGTGGCGGGACAGGGTCCTACGAGCAGTACTTC CSASGGTGSYEQYF
TRBD2 TRBJ2-1 few TRBV2 TGTGCCAGCAGGGCCGGGACTAGCGGGAGGTACAATGAGCAGTTCTTC CASRAGTSGRYNEQFF
TRBD2 TRBJ2-1 - TRBV6-5 TGTGCCAGCAGTCGGACTAGCGGGACCTACAATGAGCAGTTCTTC CASSRTSGTYNEQFF
- TRBJ2-5 - TRBV5-1 TGCGCCAGCAGCCGAGACTTAGGGACCCAGTACTTC CASSRDLGTQYF
- TRBJ2-7 - TRBV2 TGTGCCAGCCTGAGGACTGTAGTGCCCTACGAGCAGTACTTC CASLRTVVPYEQYF
- TRBJ2-1 once TRBV7-8 TGTGCCAGCAGCCTAGGACTTTCCATTCTTGACAATGAGCAGTTCTTC CASSLGLSILDNEQFF
TRBD1 TRBJ2-7 - TRBV30 TGTGCCTGGAACGACAGGGGCCCATCCGAGCAGTACTTC CAWNDRGPSEQYF
- TRBJ1-5 - TRBV6-1 TGTGCCAGCAGTGAAAGTCGGTTAGATCAGCCCCAGCATTTT CASSESRLDQPQHF
- TRBJ1-5 - TRBV5-1 TGCGCCAGCAGCTTGGACGGACATAGCAATCAGCCCCAGCATTTT CASSLDGHSNQPQHF
TRBD1 TRBJ1-1 few TRBV10-3 TGTGCCATCAGTGAGGGGACAGGGGTTACTGAAGCTTTCTTT CAISEGTGVTEAFF
- TRBJ1-4 - TRBV18 TGTGCCAGCTCACCACCTAACAGGGTTTCCTTAGGGAATGAAAAACTGTTTTTT CASSPPNRVSLGNEKLFF
TRBD2 TRBJ2-5 - TRBV5-1 TGCGCCAGCAGCTTAGGAACTAGCGGGAGGGTTGAGACCCAGTACTTC CASSLGTSGRVETQYF
- TRBJ1-1 - TRBV10-3 TGTGCCATCAGGAACAGGGAATCGAACACTGAAGCTTTCTTT CAIRNRESNTEAFF
- TRBJ2-1 - TRBV7-7 TGTGCCAGCAGCTTACGGAGCGGTACCCCCTACAATGAGCAGTTCTTC CASSLRSGTPYNEQFF
TRBD2 TRBJ2-5 few TRBV27 TGTGCCAGCAGTTTCTGGACTAGTATGGGGCAGGAGACCCAGTACTTC CASSFWTSMGQETQYF
- TRBJ2-1 once TRBV19 TGTGCCAGTAGTAGGGCAGGGGCCTACAATGAGCAGTTCTTC CASSRAGAYNEQFF
- TRBJ1-2 - TRBV28 TGTGCCAGCGGTGCCGATACAGCCCTCTATGGCTACACCTTC CASGADTALYGYTF
TRBD2 TRBJ2-3 - TRBV9 TGTGCCAGCAGCGTAGCTCTCCCCACTAGCGTGGTGGATACGCAGTATTTT CASSVALPTSVVDTQYF
TRBD2 TRBJ2-7 - TRBV4-1 TGCGCCAGCAGCCAAGGACTAGCGGATAGCTCCTACGAGCAGTACTTC CASSQGLADSSYEQYF
- TRBJ1-3 - TRBV7-9 TGTGCCAGCAGCCCGGACAATGTTGTCCCAAACACCATATATTTT CASSPDNVVPNTIYF
- TRBJ1-1 - TRBV10-1 TGCGCCAGCAGCGACAGCTACACTGAAGCTTTCTTT CASSDSYTEAFF
- TRBJ2-1 - TRBV5-1 TGCGCCAGCAGCCCAGACAATGAGCAGTTCTTC CASSPDNEQFF
- TRBJ1-1 - TRBV4-2 TGTGCCAGCAGCCCCAGAGGTGGAGGCACTGAAGCTTTCTTT CASSPRGGGTEAFF
TRBD1 TRBJ2-7 - TRBV28 TGTGCCAGCAGTCCGTACAGGGGAAGGGACGAGCAGTACTTC CASSPYRGRDEQYF
TRBD2 TRBJ2-5 - TRBV7-6 TGTGCCAGCAGCACTACTAGCGGGGGGGCCTTAGGGGATGAGACCCAGTACTTC CASSTTSGGALGDETQYF
- TRBJ1-1 - TRBV5-4 TGTGCCAGCAGCGCAACCCGACAGCCCCAGGCTGAAGCTTTCTTT CASSATRQPQAEAFF
TRBD1 TRBJ1-6 - TRBV4-2 TGTGCCAGCAGCCAAGGGGGGTACAGGGGAAATTCACCCCTCCACTTT CASSQGGYRGNSPLHF
- TRBJ2-3 - TRBV6-5 TGTGCCAGCAACCACAGGACCACAGATACGCAGTATTTT CASNHRTTDTQYF
- TRBJ1-4 - TRBV28 TGTGCCAGCAGTTCCCATAGTTCTGCAACTAATGAAAAACTGTTTTTT CASSSHSSATNEKLFF
TRBD1 TRBJ2-1 - TRBV10-3 TGTGCCATCAACACCCCAGGTGGGGGACAGGGATTTACAGTTTGGAATGAGCAGTTCTTC CAINTPGGGQGFTVWNEQFF
- TRBJ2-3 many TRBV19 TGTGCCAGTAGTATGGCACAGGCCTACACAGATACGCAGTATTTT CASSMAQAYTDTQYF
- TRBJ1-2 - TRBV29-1 TGCAGCGTTGAAGGACCGGACAATAACTATGGCTACACCTTC CSVEGPDNNYGYTF
- TRBJ1-6 many TRBV5-1 TGCGCCAGCAGCTTGGCGGCAGGGGTAAATTCACCCCTCCACTTT CASSLAAGVNSPLHF
- TRBJ1-1 - TRBV15 TGTGCCACCAGCAGAGATGCGCGCCTGAACACTGAAGCTTTCTTT CATSRDARLNTEAFF
- TRBJ1-4 - TRBV28 TGTGCCAGCAGCTACGAAAGAGGCTCACTGTTTTTT CASSYERGSLFF
TRBD2 TRBJ2-1 - TRBV19 TGTGCCAGTAGTATAAAGCGGGAGAGCCCACATGAGCAGTTCTTC CASSIKRESPHEQFF
- TRBJ2-5 - TRBV18 TGTGCCAGCTCACCAAGGGGGGAGACCCAGTACTTC CASSPRGETQYF
- TRBJ1-6 - TRBV9 TGTGCCAGCAGCCCACACCGAGAGACTGCACCCCTCCACTTT CASSPHRETAPLHF
- TRBJ1-4 - TRBV27 TGTGCCAGCAGTTCCTCGGGGGCAACTAATGAAAAACTGTTTTTT CASSSSGATNEKLFF
TRBD2 TRBJ2-3 - TRBV6-1 TGTGCCAGCAGTGCTGAGCGGGGGGCCAGGACAGATACGCAGTATTTT CASSAERGARTDTQYF
- TRBJ1-1 - TRBV13 TGTGCCAGCAGCCGAGGGCGGAACCGAGGGACTGAAGCTTTCTTT CASSRGRNRGTEAFF
- TRBJ2-5 - TRBV7-9 TGTGCCAGCAGCGCCCCCGGGACACTGGGGACCCAGTACTTC CASSAPGTLGTQYF
- TRBJ2-7 - TRBV4-1 TGCGCCAGCAGTCGTGACAGCCGGAATTTCGAGCAGTACTTC CASSRDSRNFEQYF
- TRBJ2-7 - TRBV6-5 TGTGCCAGCAGTTACGGCAGGTTGGGTGAGCAGTACTTC CASSYGRLGEQYF
- TRBJ2-1 - TRBV24-1 TGTGCCACCACCCTAGGACAGGAGCAGTTCTTC CATTLGQEQFF
- TRBJ1-4 - TRBV18 TGTGCCAGCTCACCCCCCGAGGCAAATGAAAAACTGTTTTTT CASSPPEANEKLFF
TRBD2 TRBJ2-6 - TRBV2 TGTGCCAGCAGAGACCGGGGGGCTGGGGCCAACGTCCTGACTTTC CASRDRGAGANVLTF
TRBD2 TRBJ2-3 - TRBV11-3 TGTGCCAGCAGCCCCGGGACTAGCGGGAGGACAGATACGCAGTATTTT CASSPGTSGRTDTQYF
TRBD2 TRBJ2-3 - TRBV6-4 TGTGCCAGCAGCCAAAGAGCGGGGGGTTCAGATACGCAGTATTTT CASSQRAGGSDTQYF
- TRBJ1-6 - TRBV9 TGTGCCAGCAGTGCAGGTTATAATTCACCCCTCCACTTT CASSAGYNSPLHF
TRBD1 TRBJ2-5 - TRBV13 TGTGCCAGCAGCTTAGGCCCTCCCCGACAGGGGGCAGAGACCCAGTACTTC CASSLGPPRQGAETQYF